This TCR beta chain came from a study of OX40 agonist ivuxolimab in advanced cancers. The overall study: Every 2 weeks, patients got intravenous ivuxolimab at one of six dose levels (0.01-10 mg/kg).

The protocol was immunoSEQ multiplex PCR, while the TCRdb copy is restricted to in-frame clones and leaves out a portion. This table has over 15,000 clones, approximately 80% appearing once. With respect to this clone: Its specificity is not known.

Overall study findings and caveats: Nonresponders, in some cases, also had low normalized T-cell clonal expansion. At 0.1 to 3.0 mg/kg, CD4+ and CD8+ blood T cells expanded clonally by week 6.

CDR3 length equals 13 residues. Germline V gene lookup returns CDR1 SGDLS and CDR2 YYNGEE. On cycle 4 day 1 and cycle 7 day 1, as well as at baseline, blood was sampled. The V gene is TRBV9, the J gene TRBJ2-5; possible D gene TRBD2, 5 bases. The end of the DNA fits TRBJ2-7 better, so the J call may be wrong. The TCR was taken from an adult with an advanced solid tumor such as melanoma, head and neck, liver or kidney cancer. The material was CD4+ or CD8+ T cells sorted from blood, obtained in a trial of the OX40 agonist ivuxolimab. The CDR3, as DNA: TGTGCCAGCAGCGTAGGAGGGTCCTACGAGCAGTACTTC. Amino acids: CASSVGGSYEQYF.